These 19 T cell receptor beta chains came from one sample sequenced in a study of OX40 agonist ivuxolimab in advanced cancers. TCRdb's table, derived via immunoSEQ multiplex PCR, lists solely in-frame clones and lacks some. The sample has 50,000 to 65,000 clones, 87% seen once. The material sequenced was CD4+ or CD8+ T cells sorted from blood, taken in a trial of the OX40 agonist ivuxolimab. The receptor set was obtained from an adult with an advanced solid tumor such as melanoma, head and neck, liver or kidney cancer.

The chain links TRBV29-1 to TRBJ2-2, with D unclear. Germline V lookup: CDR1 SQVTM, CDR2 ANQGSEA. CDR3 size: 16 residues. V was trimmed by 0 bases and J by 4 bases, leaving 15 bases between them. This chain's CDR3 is CSVEDRIGRSTGELFF. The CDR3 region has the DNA TGCAGCGTTGAAGATCGGATAGGCCGGAGCACCGGGGAGCTGTTTTTT.

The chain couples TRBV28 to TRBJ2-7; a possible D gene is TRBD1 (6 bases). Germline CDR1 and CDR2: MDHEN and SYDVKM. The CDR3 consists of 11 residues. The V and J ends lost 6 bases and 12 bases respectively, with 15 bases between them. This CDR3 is CASRGTGHPYF. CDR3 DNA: TGTGCCAGCAGAGGGACGGGACACCCGTACTTC.

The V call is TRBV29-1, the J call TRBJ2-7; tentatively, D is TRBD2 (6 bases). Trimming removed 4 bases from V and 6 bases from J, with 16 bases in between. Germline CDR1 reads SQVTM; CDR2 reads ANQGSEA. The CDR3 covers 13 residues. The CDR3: CSVVKLRGGEQYF. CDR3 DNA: TGCAGCGTTGTAAAATTAAGGGGAGGCGAGCAGTACTTC.

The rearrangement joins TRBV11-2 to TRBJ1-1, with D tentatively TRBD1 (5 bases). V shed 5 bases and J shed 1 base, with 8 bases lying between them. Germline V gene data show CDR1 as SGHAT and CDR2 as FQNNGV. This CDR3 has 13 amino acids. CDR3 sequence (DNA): TGTGCCAGCAGCCCACAGGCGAACACTGAAGCTTTCTTT. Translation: CASSPQANTEAFF. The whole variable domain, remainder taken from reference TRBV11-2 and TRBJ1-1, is EAGVAQSPRYKIIEKRQSVAFWCNPISGHATLYWYQQILGQGPKLLIQFQNNGVVDDSQLPKDRFSAERLKGVDSTLKIQPAKLEDSAVYLCASSPQANTEAFFGQGTRLTVV.

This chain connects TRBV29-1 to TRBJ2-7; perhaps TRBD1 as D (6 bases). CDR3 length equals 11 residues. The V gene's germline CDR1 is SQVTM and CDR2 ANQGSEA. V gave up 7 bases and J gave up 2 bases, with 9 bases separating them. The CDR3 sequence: CSAGTTYEQYF. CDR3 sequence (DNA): TGCAGCGCCGGGACAACCTACGAGCAGTACTTC.

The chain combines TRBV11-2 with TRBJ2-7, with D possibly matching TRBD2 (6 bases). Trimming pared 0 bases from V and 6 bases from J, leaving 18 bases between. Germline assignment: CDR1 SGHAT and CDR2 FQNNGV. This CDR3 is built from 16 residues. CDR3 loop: CASSLDQGSGEGEQYF. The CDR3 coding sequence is TGTGCCAGCAGCTTAGATCAGGGCTCGGGGGAAGGCGAGCAGTACTTC.

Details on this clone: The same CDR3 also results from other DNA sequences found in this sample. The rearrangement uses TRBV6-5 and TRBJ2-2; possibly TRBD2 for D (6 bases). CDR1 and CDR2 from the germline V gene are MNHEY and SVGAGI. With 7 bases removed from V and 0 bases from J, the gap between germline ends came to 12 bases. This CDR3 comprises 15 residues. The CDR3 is CASTETRANTGELFF. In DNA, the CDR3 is TGTGCCAGCACCGAGACTAGAGCGAACACCGGGGAGCTGTTTTTT.

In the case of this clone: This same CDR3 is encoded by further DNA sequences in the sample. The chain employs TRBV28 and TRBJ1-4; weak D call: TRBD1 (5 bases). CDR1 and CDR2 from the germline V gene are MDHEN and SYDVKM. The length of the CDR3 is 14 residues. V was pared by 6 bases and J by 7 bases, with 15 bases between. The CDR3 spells CASSLGGRREKLFF. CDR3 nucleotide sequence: TGTGCCAGCAGCCTTGGGGGGAGACGTGAAAAACTGTTTTTT.

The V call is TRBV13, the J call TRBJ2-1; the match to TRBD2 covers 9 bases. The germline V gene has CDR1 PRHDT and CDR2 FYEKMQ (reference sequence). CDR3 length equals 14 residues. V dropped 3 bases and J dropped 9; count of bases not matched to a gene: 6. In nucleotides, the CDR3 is TGTGCCAGCAGCTTCTGGCGGGAGGGTAGTGAGCAGTTCTTC. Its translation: CASSFWREGSEQFF.

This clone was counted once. The CDR3 DNA sequence: TGTGCCAGCAATAGCCGGGATCGGCCTCACTATGGCTACACCTTC. This translates into CASNSRDRPHYGYTF. The chain links TRBV6-5 to TRBJ1-2; D remains unclear. Germline values: CDR1 MNHEY, CDR2 SVGAGI. The CDR3 extends over 15 amino acids. V lost 7 bases and J 3 bases, leaving 18 bases between the germline ends.

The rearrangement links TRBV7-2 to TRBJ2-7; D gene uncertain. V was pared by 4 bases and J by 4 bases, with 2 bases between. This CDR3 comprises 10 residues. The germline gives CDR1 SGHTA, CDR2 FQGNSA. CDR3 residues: CASSSYEQYF. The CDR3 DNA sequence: TGTGCCAGCAGCTCATACGAGCAGTACTTC.

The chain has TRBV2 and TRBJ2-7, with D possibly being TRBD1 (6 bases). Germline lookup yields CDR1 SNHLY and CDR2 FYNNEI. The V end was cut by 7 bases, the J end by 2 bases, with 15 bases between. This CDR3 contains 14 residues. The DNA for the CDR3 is TGTGCCAGCAAAGATAGGGGGTCAACCTACGAGCAGTACTTC. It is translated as CASKDRGSTYEQYF.

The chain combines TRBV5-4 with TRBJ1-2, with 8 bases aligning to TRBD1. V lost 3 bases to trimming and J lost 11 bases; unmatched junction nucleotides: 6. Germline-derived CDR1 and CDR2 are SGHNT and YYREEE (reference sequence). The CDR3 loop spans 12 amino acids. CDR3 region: CASSWTGFRYTF. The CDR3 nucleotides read TGTGCCAGCAGCTGGACAGGGTTTCGTTACACCTTC.

The CDR3 DNA is TGTGCCAGCAGCTTAGTGTCGGCGGGAGACCAATTACCCACCGGGGAGCTGTTTTTT. It codes for CASSLVSAGDQLPTGELFF. The gene calls are TRBV7-9 and TRBJ2-2, with 7 bases aligning to TRBD2. Germline V gene data show CDR1 as SEHNR and CDR2 as FQNEAQ (reference sequence). V was pared by 1 base and J by 4 bases, with 15 bases of the junction left unmatched. The CDR3 covers 19 residues. Together with reference TRBV7-9 and TRBJ2-2, the CDR3 gives the full variable domain: DTGVSQNPRHKITKRGQNVTFRCDPISEHNRLYWYRQTLGQGPEFLTYFQNEAQLEKSRLLSDRFSAERPKGSFSTLEIQRTEQGDSAMYLCASSLVSAGDQLPTGELFFGEGSRLTVL.

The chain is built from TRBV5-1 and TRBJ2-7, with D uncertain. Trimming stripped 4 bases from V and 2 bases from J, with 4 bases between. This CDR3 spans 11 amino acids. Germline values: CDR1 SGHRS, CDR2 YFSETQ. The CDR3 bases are TGCGCCAGCAGCCCCGCCTACGAGCAGTACTTC. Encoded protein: CASSPAYEQYF.

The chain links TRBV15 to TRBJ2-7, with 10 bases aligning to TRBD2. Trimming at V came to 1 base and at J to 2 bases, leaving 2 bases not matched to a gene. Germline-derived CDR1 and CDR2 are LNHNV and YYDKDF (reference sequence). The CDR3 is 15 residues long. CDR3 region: CATSRGTSGTYEQYF. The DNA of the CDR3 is TGTGCCACCAGCAGAGGCACTAGCGGGACCTACGAGCAGTACTTC.

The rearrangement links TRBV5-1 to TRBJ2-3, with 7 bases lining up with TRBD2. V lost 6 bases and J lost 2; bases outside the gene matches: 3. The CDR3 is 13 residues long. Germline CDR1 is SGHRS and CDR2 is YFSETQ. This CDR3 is CASTGGLTDTQYF. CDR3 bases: TGCGCCAGCACGGGGGGTCTCACAGATACGCAGTATTTT.

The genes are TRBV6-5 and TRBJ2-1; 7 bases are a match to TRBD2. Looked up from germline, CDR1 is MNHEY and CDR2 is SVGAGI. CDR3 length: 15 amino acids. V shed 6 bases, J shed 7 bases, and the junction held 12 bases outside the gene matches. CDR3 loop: CASRIGGSLRNEQFF. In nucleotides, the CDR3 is TGTGCCAGCAGGATAGGCGGGAGCCTTCGAAATGAGCAGTTCTTC.

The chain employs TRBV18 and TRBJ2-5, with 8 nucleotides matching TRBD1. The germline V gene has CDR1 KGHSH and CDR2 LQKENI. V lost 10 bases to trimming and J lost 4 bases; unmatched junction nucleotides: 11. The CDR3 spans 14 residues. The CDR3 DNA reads TGTGCCACCCAGACAGGGGCTAACGGAGAGACCCAGTACTTC. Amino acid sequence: CATQTGANGETQYF.